This TCR beta chain was sequenced in a study of blood T cell repertoires in COVID-19. Study overall: The samples span acute and convalescent COVID-19 from the United States, Italy and Spain. Sample material is recorded as cDNA or gDNA derived from T cells, B-cell-depleted T cells, or PBMCs.

In the original workflow: For nucleated cells, counts were estimated from reference gene primer amplification. Measured with immunoSEQ multiplex PCR; TCRdb has only the in-frame clones, and not every one. D and trimming were read from the DNA, whereas the V and J calls and clone size are those reported in that table. The sample contains about 110,000 clones, 81% of which appear only once. The sequenced material came from peripheral blood. This receptor was obtained from a man aged 80 or over with acute or convalescent COVID-19.

CDR3 nucleotide sequence: TGTGCCAGCAGTTTAATGGGGGGAAAGAACACTGAAGCTTTCTTT. Translation: CASSLMGGKNTEAFF. V is TRBV27 and J is TRBJ1-1, with TRBD1 as a possible D gene (5 bases). Trimming left V 2 bases short and J 1 base short, with 11 bases between. The CDR3 sequence is 15 residues long. Per the germline V gene, CDR1 is MNHEY and CDR2 is SMNVEV (reference sequence).